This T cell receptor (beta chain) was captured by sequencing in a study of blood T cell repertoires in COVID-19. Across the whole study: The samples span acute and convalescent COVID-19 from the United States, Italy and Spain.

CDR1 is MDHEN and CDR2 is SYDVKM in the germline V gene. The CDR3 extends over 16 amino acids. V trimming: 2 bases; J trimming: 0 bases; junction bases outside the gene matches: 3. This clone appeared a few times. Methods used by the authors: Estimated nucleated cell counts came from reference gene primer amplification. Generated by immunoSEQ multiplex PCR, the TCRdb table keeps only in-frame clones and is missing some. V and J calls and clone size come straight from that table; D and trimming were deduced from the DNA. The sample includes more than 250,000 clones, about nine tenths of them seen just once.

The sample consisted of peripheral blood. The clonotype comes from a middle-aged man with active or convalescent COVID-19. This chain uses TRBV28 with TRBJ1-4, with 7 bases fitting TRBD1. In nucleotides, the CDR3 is TGTGCCAGCAGTTTAAACAGGGGTGCAACTAATGAAAAACTGTTTTTT. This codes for CASSLNRGATNEKLFF. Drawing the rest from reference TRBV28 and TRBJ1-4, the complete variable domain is DVKVTQSSRYLVKRTGEKVFLECVQDMDHENMFWYRQDPGLGLRLIYFSYDVKMKEKGDIPEGYSVSREKKERFSLILESASTNQTSMYLCASSLNRGATNEKLFFGSGTQLSVL.